This record covers a single TCR beta chain. Its target is unknown. A junction end diverges from the germline sequence, so it may reflect a read error. These data belong to a study of T cell responses to AZD1222 COVID-19 vaccine. General study results and limits: The span of vaccine-associated CD4 TCRs extended across spike, with dominance at 160-218 and 743-854.

Here immunoSEQ multiplex PCR was the method, and the copy in TCRdb shows in-frame clones only, minus some. The sample carries over 70,000 clones, 75% to 90% recorded once. The CDR3 is 13 amino acids. Germline V gene lookup returns CDR1 GTSNPN and CDR2 SVGIG (reference sequence). The sequence came from an adult in good health. The genes are TRBV30 and TRBJ2-7, with D unclear. Sequences were derived from peripheral blood, sampled on day 0 of AZD1222 vaccination. CDR3 amino acids: CARSSSEIGEQYF. The CDR3 DNA follows: TGTGCCCGGAGTTCCTCCGAGATTGGGGAGCAGTACTTC.